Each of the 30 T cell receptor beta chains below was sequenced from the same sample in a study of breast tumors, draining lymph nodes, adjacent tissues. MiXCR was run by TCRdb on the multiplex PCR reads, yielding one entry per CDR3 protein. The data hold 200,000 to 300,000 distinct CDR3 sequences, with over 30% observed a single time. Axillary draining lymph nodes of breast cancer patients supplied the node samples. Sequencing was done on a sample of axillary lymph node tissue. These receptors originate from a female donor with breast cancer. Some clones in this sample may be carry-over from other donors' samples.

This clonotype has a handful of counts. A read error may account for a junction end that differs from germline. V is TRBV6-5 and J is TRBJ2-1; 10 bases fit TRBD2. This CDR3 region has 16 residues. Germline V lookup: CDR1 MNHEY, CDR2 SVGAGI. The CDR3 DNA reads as TGTGCCAGCAGTCACTCGTCGGCTAGCGGGAGCAATGAGCAGCTCTTC. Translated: CASSHSSASGSNEQLF.

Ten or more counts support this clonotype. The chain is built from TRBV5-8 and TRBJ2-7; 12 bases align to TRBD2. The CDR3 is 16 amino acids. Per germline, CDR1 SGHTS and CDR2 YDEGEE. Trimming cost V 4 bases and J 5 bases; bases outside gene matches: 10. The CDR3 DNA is TGTGCCAGCAGCAAATACCGACTAGCGGGAGTAAACGAGCAGTACTTC. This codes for CASSKYRLAGVNEQYF.

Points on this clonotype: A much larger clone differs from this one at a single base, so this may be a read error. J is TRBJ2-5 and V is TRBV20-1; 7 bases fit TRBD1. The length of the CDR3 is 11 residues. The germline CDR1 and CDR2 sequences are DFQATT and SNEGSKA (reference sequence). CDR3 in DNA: TGCAGTGCTGACAGGGCAAAGACCCAGTCCTTC. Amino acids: CSADRAKTQSF.

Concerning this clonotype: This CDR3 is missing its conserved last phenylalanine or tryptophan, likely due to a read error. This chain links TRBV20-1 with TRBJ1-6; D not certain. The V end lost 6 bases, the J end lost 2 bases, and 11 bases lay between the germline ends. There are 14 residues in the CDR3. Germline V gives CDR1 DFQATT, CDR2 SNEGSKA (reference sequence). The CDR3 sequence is CSARGFTYNSPLHL. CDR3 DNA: TGCAGTGCCCGGGGATTCACCTATAATTCACCCCTCCACCTT.

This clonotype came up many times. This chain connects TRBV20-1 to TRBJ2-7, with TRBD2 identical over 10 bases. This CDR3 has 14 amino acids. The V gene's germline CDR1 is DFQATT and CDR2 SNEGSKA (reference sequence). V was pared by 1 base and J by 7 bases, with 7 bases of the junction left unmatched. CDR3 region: CSARVLAGGWEQYF. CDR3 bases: TGCAGTGCTAGAGTCTTAGCGGGAGGTTGGGAGCAGTACTTC.

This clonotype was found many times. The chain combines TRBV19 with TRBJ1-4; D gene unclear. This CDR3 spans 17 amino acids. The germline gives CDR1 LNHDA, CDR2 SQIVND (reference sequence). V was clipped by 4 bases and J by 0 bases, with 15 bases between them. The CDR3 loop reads CASSTFAGSATNEKLFF. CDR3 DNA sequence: TGTGCCAGTAGTACATTCGCGGGATCCGCAACTAATGAAAAACTGTTTTTT.

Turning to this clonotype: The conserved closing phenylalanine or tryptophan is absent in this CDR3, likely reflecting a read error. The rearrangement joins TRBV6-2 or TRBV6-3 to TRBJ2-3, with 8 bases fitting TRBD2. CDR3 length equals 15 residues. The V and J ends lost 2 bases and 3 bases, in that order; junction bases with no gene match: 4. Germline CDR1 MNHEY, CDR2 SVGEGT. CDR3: CASSYSGSHTDTQYL. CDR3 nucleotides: TGTGCCAGCAGTTACAGCGGGAGTCATACAGATACGCAGTATCTT.

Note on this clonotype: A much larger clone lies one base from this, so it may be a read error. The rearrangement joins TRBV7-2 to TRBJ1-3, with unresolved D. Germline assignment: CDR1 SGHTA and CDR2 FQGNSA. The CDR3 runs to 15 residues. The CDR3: CASSLDGISGNTIHF. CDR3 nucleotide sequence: TGTGCCAGCAGCTTAGACGGGATCTCTGGAAACACCATACATTTT. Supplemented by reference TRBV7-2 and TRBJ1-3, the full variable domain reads GAGVSQSPSNKVTEKGKDVELRCDPISGHTALYWYRQSLGQGLEFLIYFQGNSAPDKSGLPSDRFSAERTGGSVSTLTIQRTQQEDSAVYLCASSLDGISGNTIHFGEGSWLTVV.

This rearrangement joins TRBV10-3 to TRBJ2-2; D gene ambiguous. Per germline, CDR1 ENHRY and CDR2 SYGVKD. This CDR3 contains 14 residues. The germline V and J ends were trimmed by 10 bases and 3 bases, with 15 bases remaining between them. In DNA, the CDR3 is TGTGCCACATTTAGCAGTTGGGACACCGGGGAGCTGTTTTTT. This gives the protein CATFSSWDTGELFF.

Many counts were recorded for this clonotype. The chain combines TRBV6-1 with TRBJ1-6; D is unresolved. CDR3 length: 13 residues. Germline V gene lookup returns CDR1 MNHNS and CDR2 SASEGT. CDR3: CGSTESYNSPLHF. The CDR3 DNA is TGTGGGTCGACGGAATCCTATAATTCACCCCTCCACTTT.

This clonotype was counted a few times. In DNA, the CDR3 is TGTGCCAGCAGCCCACCGGGCGGGAGAATCTATGAGCAGTTCTTC. This codes for CASSPPGGRIYEQFF. This chain links TRBV9 with TRBJ2-1, with 7 nucleotides matching TRBD2. Trimming cost V 4 bases and J 8 bases; bases outside gene matches: 12. Germline V CDR1 and CDR2: SGDLS, YYNGEE. This CDR3 has 15 amino acids.

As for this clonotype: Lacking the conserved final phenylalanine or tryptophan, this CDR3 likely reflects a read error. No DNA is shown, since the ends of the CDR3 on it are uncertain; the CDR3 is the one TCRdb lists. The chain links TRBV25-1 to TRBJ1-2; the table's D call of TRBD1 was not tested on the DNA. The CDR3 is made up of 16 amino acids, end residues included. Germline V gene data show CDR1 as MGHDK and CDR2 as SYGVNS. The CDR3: CASSRGGGTTNYGCTL.

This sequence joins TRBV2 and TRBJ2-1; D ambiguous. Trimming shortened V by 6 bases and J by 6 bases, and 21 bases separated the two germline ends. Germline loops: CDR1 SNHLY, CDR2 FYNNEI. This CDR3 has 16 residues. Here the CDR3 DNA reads TGTGCCAGCAGCGTCCGCGTTGGATCGAAGCCCAATGAGCAGTTCTTC. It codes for CASSVRVGSKPNEQFF.

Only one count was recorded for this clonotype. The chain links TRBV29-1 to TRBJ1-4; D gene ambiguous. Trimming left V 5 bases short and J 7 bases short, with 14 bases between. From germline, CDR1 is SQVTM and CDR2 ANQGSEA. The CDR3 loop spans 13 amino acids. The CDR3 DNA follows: TGCAGCGTTAGACTAGATGCGGGTGAAAAACTGTTTTTT. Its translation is CSVRLDAGEKLFF. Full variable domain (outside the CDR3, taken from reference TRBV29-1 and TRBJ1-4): SAVISQKPSRDICQRGTSLTIQCQVDSQVTMMFWYRQQPGQSLTLIATANQGSEATYESGFVIDKFPISRPNLTFSTLTVSNMSPEDSSIYLCSVRLDAGEKLFFGSGTQLSVL.

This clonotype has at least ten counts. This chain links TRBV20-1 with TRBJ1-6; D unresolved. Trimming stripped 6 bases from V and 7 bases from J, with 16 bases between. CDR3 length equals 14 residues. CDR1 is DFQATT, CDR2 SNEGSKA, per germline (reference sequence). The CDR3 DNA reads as TGCAGTGCCCAGACGGCAAGGAAAAATTCACCCCTCCACTTT. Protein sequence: CSAQTARKNSPLHF.

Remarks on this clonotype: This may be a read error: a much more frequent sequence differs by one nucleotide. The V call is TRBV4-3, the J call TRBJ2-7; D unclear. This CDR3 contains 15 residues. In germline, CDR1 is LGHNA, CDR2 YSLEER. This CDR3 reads CASSQDRSAEYERYF. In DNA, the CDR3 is TGCGCCAGCAGCCAAGATCGGTCGGCAGAATACGAGCGGTACTTC.

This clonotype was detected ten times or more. Here the CDR3 DNA reads TGTGCCAGCAGCTTAGTTCTAGCCTACAATGAGCAGTTCTTC. Protein sequence: CASSLVLAYNEQFF. The rearrangement joins TRBV7-8 to TRBJ2-1; D not resolved. The germline V gene encodes CDR1 SGHVS and CDR2 FQNEAQ. The CDR3 sequence is 14 residues long. Trimming cost V 1 base and J 2 bases, with 6 bases left between them.

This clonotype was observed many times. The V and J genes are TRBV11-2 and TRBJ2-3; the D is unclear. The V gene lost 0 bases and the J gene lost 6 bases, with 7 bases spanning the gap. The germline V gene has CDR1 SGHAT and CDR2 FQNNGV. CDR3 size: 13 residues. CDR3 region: CASSLDRVDTQYF. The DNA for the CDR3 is TGTGCCAGCAGCTTAGATAGGGTGGATACGCAGTATTTT.

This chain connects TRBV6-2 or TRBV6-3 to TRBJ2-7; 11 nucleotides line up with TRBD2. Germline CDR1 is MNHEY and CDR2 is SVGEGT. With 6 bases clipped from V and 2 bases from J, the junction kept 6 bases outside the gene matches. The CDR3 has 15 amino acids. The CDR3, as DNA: TGTGCCAGCAGCGACCCGGGACTAGCGGCCTACGAGCAGTACTTC. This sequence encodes CASSDPGLAAYEQYF.

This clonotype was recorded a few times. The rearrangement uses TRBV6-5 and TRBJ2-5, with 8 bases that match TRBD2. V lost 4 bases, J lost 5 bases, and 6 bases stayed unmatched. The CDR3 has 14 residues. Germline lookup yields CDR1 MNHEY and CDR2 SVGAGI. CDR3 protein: CASSSIAGRETQYF. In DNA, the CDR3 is TGTGCCAGCAGTTCCATAGCGGGAAGGGAGACCCAGTACTTC.

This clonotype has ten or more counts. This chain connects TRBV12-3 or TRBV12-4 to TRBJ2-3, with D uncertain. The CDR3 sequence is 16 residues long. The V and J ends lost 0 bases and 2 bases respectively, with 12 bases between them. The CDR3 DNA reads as TGTGCCAGCAGTTTAGCGCGGCTTTGGGCCACAGATACGCAGTATTTT. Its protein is CASSLARLWATDTQYF.

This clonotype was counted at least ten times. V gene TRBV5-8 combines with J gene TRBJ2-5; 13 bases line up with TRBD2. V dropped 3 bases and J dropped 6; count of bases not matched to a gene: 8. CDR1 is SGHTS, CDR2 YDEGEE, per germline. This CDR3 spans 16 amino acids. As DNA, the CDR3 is TGTGCCAGCAGCTACGGACTAGCGGGAGTGGGTCAGACCCAGTACTTC. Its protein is CASSYGLAGVGQTQYF.

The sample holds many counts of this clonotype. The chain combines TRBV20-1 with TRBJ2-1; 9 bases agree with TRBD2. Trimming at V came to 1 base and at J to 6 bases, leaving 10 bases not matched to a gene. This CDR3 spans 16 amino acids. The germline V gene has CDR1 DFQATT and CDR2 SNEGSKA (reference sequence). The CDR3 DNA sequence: TGCAGTGCTAGAGTCCTTTTTAGCGGGAGAGGCAATGAGCAGTTCTTC. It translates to CSARVLFSGRGNEQFF.

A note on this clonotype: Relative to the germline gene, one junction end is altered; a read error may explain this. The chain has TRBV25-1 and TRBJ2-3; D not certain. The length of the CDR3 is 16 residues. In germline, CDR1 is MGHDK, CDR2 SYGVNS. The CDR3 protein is CASSQIRSKSTDTRYF. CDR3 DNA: TGTGCCAGCAGCCAAATCAGGTCAAAAAGCACAGATACGCGGTATTTT.

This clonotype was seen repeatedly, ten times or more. CDR3: CASRGSGDYNEQFF. CDR3 nucleotides: TGTGCCAGCCGAGGGAGCGGAGACTACAATGAGCAGTTCTTC. The chain recombines TRBV12-3 or TRBV12-4 with TRBJ2-1; D is possibly TRBD2 (5 bases). The CDR3 consists of 14 residues. With 8 bases removed from V and 3 bases from J, the gap between germline ends came to 14 bases.

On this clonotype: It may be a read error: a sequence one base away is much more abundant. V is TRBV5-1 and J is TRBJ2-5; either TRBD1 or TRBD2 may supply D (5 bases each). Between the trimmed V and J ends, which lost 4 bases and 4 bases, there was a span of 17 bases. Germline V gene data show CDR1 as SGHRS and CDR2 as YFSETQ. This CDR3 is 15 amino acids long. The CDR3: CASSHRGLLRETQYF. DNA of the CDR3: TGCGCCAGCAGCCACCGGGGCCTCTTGAGAGAGACCCAGTACTTC. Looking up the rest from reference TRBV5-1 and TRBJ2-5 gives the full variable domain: KAGVTQTPRYLIKTRGQQVTLSCSPISGHRSVSWYQQTPGQGLQFLFEYFSETQRNKGNFPGRFSGRQFSNSRSEMNVSTLELGDSALYLCASSHRGLLRETQYFGPGTRLLVL.

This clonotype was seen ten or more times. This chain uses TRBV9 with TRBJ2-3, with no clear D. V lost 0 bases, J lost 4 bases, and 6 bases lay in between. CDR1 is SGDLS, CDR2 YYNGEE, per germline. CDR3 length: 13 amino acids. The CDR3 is CASSVGHADTQYF. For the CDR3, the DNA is TGTGCCAGCAGCGTAGGTCACGCAGATACGCAGTATTTT. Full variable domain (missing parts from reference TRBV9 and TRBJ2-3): DSGVTQTPKHLITATGQRVTLRCSPRSGDLSVYWYQQSLDQGLQFLIQYYNGEERAKGNILERFSAQQFPDLHSELNLSSLELGDSALYFCASSVGHADTQYFGPGTRLTVL.

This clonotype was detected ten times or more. The CDR3 DNA reads TGCGCCAGCAGCCTCCTAATATCTAGCGGGAGGTCGTACGAGCAGTACTTC. Protein sequence: CASSLLISSGRSYEQYF. The rearrangement joins TRBV5-1 to TRBJ2-7; TRBD2 matches 11 bases. In germline, CDR1 is SGHRS, CDR2 YFSETQ. The CDR3 sequence is 17 residues long. The J segment lost 4 bases and the V segment lost 4 bases, leaving 13 bases of the junction unmatched.

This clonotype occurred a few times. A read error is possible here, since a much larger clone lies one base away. CDR3 in DNA: TGCAGTGCTAGATCGGCTGGGGCCAACGCCCTGACTTTC. Translating gives CSARSAGANALTF. The gene calls are TRBV20-1 and TRBJ2-6, with D perhaps TRBD1 (5 bases). The CDR3 covers 13 residues. The germline gives CDR1 DFQATT, CDR2 SNEGSKA (reference sequence).

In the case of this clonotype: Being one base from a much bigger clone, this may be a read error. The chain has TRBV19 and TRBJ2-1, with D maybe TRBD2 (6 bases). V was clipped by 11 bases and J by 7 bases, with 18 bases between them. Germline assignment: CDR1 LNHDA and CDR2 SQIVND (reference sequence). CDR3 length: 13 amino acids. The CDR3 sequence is CAGNVLAGNEQFF. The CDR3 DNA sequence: TGTGCCGGTAACGTACTAGCTGGTAATGAGCAGTTCTTC.